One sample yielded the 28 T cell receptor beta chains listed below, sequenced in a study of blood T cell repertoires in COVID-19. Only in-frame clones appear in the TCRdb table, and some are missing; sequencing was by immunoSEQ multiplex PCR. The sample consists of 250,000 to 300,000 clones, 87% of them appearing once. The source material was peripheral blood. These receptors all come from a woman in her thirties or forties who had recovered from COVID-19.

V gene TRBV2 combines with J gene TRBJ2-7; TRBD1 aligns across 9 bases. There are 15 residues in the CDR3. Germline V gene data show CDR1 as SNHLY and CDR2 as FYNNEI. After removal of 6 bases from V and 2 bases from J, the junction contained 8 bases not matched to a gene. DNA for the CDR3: TGTGCCAGCAGCGGGGACAGGGCCCCCCCCTACGAGCAGTACTTC. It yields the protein CASSGDRAPPYEQYF.

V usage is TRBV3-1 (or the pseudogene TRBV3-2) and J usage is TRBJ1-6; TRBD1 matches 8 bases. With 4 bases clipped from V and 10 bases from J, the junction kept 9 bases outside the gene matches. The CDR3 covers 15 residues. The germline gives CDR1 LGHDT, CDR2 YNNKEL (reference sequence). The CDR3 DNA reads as TGTGCCAGCAGCCGGAGGGAGACAGGGGAATCACCCCTCCACTTT. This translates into CASSRRETGESPLHF.

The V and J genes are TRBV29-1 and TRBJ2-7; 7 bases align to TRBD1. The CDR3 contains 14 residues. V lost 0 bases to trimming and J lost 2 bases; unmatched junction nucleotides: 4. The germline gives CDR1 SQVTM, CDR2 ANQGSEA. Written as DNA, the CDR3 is TGCAGCGTTGAAGAAGGGGACAGCCCCTACGAGCAGTACTTC. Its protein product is CSVEEGDSPYEQYF.

CDR3 sequence (DNA): TGTGCCAGCAGCTCTCTTTTAGCCCCAGACTACGAGCAGTACTTC. It is translated as CASSSLLAPDYEQYF. V usage is TRBV7-9 and J usage is TRBJ2-7; D is unclear. The germline V gene encodes CDR1 SEHNR and CDR2 FQNEAQ (reference sequence). This CDR3 has 15 residues. Trimming left V 4 bases short and J 3 bases short, with 16 bases between.

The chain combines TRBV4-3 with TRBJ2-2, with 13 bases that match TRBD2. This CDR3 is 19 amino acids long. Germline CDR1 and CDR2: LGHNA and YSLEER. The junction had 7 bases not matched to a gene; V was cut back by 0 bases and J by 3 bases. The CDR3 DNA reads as TGCGCCAGCAGCCAAGAATTGGGGACTAGCGGGGCGGACACCGGGGAGCTGTTTTTT. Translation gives CASSQELGTSGADTGELFF.

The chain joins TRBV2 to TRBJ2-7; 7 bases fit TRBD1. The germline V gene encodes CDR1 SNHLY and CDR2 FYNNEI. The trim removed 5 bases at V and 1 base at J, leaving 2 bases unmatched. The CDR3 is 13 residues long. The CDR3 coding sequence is TGTGCCAGCAGTAGACAGGGATCCTACGAGCAGTACTTC. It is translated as CASSRQGSYEQYF. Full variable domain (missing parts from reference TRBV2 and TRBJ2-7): EPEVTQTPSHQVTQMGQEVILRCVPISNHLYFYWYRQILGQKVEFLVSFYNNEISEKSEIFDDQFSVERPDGSNFTLKIRSTKLEDSAMYFCASSRQGSYEQYFGPGTRLTVT.

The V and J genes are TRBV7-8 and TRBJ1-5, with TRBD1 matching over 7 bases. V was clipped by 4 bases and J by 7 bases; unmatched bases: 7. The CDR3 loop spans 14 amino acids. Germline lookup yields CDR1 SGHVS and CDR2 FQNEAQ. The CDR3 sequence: CASSSETGRQPQHF. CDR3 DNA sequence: TGTGCCAGCAGCTCAGAGACAGGGAGGCAGCCCCAGCATTTT.

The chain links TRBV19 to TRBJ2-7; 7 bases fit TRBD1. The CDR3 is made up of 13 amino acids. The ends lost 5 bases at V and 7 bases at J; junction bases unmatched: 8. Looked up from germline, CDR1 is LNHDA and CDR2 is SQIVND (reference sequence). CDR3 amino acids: CASSSEGAGEQYF. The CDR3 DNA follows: TGTGCCAGTAGTTCTGAGGGGGCGGGTGAGCAGTACTTC.

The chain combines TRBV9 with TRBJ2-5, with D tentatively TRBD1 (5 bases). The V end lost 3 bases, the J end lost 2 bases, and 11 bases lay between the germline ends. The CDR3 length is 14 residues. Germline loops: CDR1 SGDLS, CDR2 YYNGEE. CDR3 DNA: TGTGCCAGCAGCGGAGGTGGGGCACAAGAGACCCAGTACTTC. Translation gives CASSGGGAQETQYF.

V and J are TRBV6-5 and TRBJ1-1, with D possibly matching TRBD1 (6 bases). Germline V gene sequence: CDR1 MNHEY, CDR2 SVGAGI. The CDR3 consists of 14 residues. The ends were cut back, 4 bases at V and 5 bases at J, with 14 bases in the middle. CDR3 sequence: CASSWDIIGTEAFF. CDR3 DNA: TGTGCCAGCAGTTGGGACATCATCGGAACTGAAGCTTTCTTT.

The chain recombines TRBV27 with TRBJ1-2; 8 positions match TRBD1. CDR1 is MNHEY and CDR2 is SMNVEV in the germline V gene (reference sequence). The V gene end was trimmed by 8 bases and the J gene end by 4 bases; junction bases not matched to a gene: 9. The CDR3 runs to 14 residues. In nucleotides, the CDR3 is TGTGCCAGCGGTACTCAGGGGGCGCCCTATGGCTACACCTTC. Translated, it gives CASGTQGAPYGYTF.

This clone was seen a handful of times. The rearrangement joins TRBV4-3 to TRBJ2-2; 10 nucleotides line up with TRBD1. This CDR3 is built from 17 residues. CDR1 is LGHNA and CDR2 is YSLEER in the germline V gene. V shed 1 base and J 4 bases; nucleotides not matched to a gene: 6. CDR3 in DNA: TGCGCCAGCAGCCAAGCGACAGGGGGCGATCTCACCGGGGAGCTGTTTTTT. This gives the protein CASSQATGGDLTGELFF.

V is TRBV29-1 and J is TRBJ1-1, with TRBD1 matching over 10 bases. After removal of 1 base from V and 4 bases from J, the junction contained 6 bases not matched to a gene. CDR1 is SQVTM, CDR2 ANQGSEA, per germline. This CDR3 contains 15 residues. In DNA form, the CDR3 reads TGCAGCGTTGAAGGCGACAGGGGGCGCGGCACTGAAGCTTTCTTT. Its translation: CSVEGDRGRGTEAFF.

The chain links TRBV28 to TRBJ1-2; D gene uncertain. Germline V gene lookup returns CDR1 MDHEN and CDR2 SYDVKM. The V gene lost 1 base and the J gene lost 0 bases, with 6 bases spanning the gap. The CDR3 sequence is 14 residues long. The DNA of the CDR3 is TGTGCCAGCAGTTTATTAGCTCCTAACTATGGCTACACCTTC. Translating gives CASSLLAPNYGYTF.

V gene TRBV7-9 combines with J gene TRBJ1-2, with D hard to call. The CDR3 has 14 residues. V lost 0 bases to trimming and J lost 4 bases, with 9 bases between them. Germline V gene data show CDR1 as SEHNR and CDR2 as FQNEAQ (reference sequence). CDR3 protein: CASSLAPGIYGYTF. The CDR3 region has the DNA TGTGCCAGCAGCTTAGCCCCAGGAATCTATGGCTACACCTTC.

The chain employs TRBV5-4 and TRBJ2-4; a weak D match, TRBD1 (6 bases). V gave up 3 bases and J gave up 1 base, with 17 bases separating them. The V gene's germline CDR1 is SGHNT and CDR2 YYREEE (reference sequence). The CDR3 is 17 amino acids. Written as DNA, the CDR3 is TGTGCCAGCAGCTCGCCGACAGGCCGGGGCGCCAAAAACATTCAGTACTTC. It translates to CASSSPTGRGAKNIQYF.

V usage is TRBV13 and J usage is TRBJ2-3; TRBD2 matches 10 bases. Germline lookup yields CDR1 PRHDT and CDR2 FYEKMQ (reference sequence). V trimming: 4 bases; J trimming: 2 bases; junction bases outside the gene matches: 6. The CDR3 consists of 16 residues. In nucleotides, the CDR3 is TGTGCCAGCAGCTCCGACAGCGGGGGGGTCACAGATACGCAGTATTTT. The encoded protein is CASSSDSGGVTDTQYF.

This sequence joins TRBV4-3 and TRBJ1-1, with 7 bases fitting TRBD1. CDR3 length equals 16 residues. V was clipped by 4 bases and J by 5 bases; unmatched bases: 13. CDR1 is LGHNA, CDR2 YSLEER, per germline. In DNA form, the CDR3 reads TGCGCCAGCAGCCCCCGGACAGGTTTATTGGGAACTGAAGCTTTCTTT. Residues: CASSPRTGLLGTEAFF.

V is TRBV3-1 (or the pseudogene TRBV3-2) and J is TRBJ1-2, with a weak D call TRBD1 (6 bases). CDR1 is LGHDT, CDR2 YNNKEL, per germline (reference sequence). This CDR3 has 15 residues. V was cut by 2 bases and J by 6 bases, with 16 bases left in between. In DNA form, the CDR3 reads TGTGCCAGCAGCCAAAGTTTGGGCCCAGGGGATGGCTACACCTTC. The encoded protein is CASSQSLGPGDGYTF.

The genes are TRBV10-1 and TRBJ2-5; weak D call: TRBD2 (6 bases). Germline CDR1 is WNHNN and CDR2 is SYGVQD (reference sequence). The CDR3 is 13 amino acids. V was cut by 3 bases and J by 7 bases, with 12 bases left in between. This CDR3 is CASSDGLRGTQYF. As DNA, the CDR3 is TGCGCCAGCAGTGACGGGCTGCGGGGGACCCAGTACTTC.

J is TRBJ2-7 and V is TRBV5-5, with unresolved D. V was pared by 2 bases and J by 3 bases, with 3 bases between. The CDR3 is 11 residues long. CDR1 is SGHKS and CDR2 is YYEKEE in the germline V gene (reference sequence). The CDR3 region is CASSFYYEQYF. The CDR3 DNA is TGTGCCAGCAGCTTTTACTACGAGCAGTACTTC.

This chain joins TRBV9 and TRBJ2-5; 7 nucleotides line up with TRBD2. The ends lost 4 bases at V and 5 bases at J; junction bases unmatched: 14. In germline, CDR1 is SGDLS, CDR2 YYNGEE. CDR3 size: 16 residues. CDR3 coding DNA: TGTGCCAGCAGCCCCACGACTAGCAGCGGTTTGGAGACCCAGTACTTC. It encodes CASSPTTSSGLETQYF.

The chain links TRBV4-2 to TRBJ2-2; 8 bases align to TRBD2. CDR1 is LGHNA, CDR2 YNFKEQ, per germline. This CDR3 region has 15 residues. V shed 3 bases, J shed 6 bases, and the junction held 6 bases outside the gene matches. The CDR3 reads CASSHPGLDAGELFF. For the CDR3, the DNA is TGTGCCAGCAGCCATCCGGGACTAGATGCCGGGGAGCTGTTTTTT.

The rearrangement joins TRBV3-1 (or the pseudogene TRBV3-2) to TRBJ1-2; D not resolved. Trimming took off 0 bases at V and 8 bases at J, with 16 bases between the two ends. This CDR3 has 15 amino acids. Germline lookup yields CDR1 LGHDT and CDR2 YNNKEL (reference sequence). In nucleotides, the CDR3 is TGTGCCAGCAGCCAAGATCATGCGGTTTCGGGAGGCTACACCTTC. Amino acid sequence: CASSQDHAVSGGYTF.

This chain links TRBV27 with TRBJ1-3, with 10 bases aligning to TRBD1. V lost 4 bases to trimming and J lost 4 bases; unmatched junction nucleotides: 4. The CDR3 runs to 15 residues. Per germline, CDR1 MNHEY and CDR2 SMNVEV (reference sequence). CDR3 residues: CASSSGTGDGNTIYF. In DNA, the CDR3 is TGTGCCAGCAGTTCCGGGACAGGGGACGGAAACACCATATATTTT.

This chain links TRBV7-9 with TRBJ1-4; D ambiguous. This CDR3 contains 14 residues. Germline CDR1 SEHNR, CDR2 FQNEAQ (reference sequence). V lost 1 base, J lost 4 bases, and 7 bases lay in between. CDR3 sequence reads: CASSLGVYNEKLFF. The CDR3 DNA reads TGTGCCAGCAGCTTAGGAGTTTATAATGAAAAACTGTTTTTT.

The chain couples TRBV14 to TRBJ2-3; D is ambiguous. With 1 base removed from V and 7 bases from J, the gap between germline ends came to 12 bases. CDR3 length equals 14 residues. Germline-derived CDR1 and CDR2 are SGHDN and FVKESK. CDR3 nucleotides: TGTGCCAGCAGCCAAGGACTCTCCCCGAATACGCAGTATTTT. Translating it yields CASSQGLSPNTQYF.

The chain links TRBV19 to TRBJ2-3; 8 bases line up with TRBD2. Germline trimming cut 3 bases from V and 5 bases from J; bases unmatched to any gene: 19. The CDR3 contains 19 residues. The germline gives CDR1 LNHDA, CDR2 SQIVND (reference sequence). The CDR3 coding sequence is TGTGCCAGTAGTATTGTCGGGGGCGCGGTTCCCGGGACTAGAGATACGCAGTATTTT. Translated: CASSIVGGAVPGTRDTQYF.